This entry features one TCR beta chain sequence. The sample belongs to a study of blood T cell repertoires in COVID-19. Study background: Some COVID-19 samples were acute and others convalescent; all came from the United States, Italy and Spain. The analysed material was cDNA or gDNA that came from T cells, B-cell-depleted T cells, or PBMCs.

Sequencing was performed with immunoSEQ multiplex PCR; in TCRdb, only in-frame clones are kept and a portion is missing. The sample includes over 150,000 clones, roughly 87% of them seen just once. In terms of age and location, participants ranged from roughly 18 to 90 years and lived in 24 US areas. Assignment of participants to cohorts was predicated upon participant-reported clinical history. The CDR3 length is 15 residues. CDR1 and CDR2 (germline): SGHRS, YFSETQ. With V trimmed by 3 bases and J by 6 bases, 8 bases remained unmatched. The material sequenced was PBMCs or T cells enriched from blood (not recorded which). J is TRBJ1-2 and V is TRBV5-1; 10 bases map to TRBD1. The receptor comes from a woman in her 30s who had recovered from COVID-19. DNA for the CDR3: TGCGCCAGCAGCTCGTCCGGGACAGGGGAGGATGGCTACACCTTC. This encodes CASSSSGTGEDGYTF.